Each of the 18 T cell receptor beta chains below was sequenced from the same sample in a study of blood T cell repertoires in COVID-19. Sequencing was performed with immunoSEQ multiplex PCR; in TCRdb, only in-frame clones are kept and a portion is missing. The sample has 40,000 to 55,000 clones, 89% seen once; the top ten hold 15% to 19%. Sequenced: peripheral blood. The receptors were gathered from a man in his 70s with active COVID-19.

Only one count was recorded for this clone. The chain uses TRBV7-2 and TRBJ1-4, with D unresolved. Looked up from germline, CDR1 is SGHTA and CDR2 is FQGNSA. There are 14 residues in the CDR3. The V end was cut by 1 base, the J end by 3 bases, with 6 bases between. CDR3 DNA: TGTGCCAGCAGCTTAGGAGGTTCTAATGAAAAACTGTTTTTT. Its protein is CASSLGGSNEKLFF.

This sequence joins TRBV18 and TRBJ1-4; the D is unclear. CDR3 length: 14 residues. V lost 3 bases and J 2 bases, leaving 7 bases between the germline ends. Germline CDR1 reads KGHSH; CDR2 reads LQKENI. The CDR3 protein is CASSPLLTNEKLFF. CDR3 bases: TGTGCCAGCTCACCCCTCTTGACTAATGAAAAACTGTTTTTT. Variable domain in full (rest from reference TRBV18 and TRBJ1-4): NAGVMQNPRHLVRRRGQEARLRCSPMKGHSHVYWYRQLPEEGLKFMVYLQKENIIDESGMPKERFSAEFPKEGPSILRIQQVVRGDSAAYFCASSPLLTNEKLFFGSGTQLSVL.

The chain couples TRBV7-2 to TRBJ1-5; 8 bases map to TRBD1. CDR1 SGHTA and CDR2 FQGNSA come from the germline V gene. V shed 8 bases, J shed 4 bases, and the junction held 10 bases outside the gene matches. The CDR3 sequence is 15 residues long. This CDR3 reads CASQGGQALNQPQHF. CDR3 DNA: TGTGCCAGCCAAGGGGGACAGGCGTTGAATCAGCCCCAGCATTTT. Supplemented by reference TRBV7-2 and TRBJ1-5, the full variable domain reads GAGVSQSPSNKVTEKGKDVELRCDPISGHTALYWYRQSLGQGLEFLIYFQGNSAPDKSGLPSDRFSAERTGGSVSTLTIQRTQQEDSAVYLCASQGGQALNQPQHFGDGTRLSIL.

As concerns this clone: Relative to the germline gene, one junction end is altered; a read error may explain this. The chain recombines TRBV7-7 with TRBJ2-7; weak D call: TRBD1 (5 bases). Germline-derived CDR1 and CDR2 are SSHAT and FNYEAQ (reference sequence). This CDR3 comprises 16 residues. The DNA of the CDR3 is TGTGCTAGCAGCCCAGGTCCCAAAAGGGGCTCCTACGAGCAGTACTTC. Translating gives CASSPGPKRGSYEQYF.

The chain is built from TRBV7-9 and TRBJ2-7, with D perhaps matching TRBD1 (6 bases). V lost 0 bases, J lost 4 bases, and 13 bases lay in between. From germline, CDR1 is SEHNR and CDR2 FQNEAQ (reference sequence). The length of the CDR3 is 15 residues. The CDR3 loop is CASSLAAGEDYEQYF. The CDR3 DNA reads TGTGCCAGCAGCTTAGCGGCAGGGGAAGATTACGAGCAGTACTTC. The whole variable domain, remainder taken from reference TRBV7-9 and TRBJ2-7, is DTGVSQNPRHKITKRGQNVTFRCDPISEHNRLYWYRQTLGQGPEFLTYFQNEAQLEKSRLLSDRFSAERPKGSFSTLEIQRTEQGDSAMYLCASSLAAGEDYEQYFGPGTRLTVT.

V gene TRBV12-3 or TRBV12-4 combines with J gene TRBJ1-1; no firm D call. This CDR3 is built from 13 residues. The V and J ends lost 3 bases and 2 bases respectively, with 7 bases between them. The CDR3 sequence is CASSFGSNTEAFF. Written as DNA, the CDR3 is TGTGCCAGCAGTTTCGGGAGTAACACTGAAGCTTTCTTT.

The rearrangement joins TRBV19 to TRBJ1-1; D unclear. Trimming cost V 3 bases and J 1 base, with 9 bases left between them. The germline CDR1 and CDR2 sequences are LNHDA and SQIVND (reference sequence). The CDR3 extends over 14 amino acids. CDR3 loop: CASSMRRENTEAFF. The CDR3 DNA reads TGTGCCAGTAGTATGCGGCGGGAGAACACTGAAGCTTTCTTT.

This clone was seen a handful of times. V is TRBV4-3 and J is TRBJ1-2, with D perhaps matching TRBD1 (5 bases). CDR1 LGHNA and CDR2 YSLEER come from the germline V gene. This CDR3 has 14 residues. Trimming took off 4 bases at V and 6 bases at J, with 15 bases between the two ends. Here the CDR3 reads CASSLAKGLHGYTF. The CDR3 DNA sequence: TGCGCCAGCAGCCTAGCTAAGGGGTTGCATGGCTACACCTTC.

The V gene is TRBV5-1, the J gene TRBJ1-4; 9 bases fit TRBD1. The germline gives CDR1 SGHRS, CDR2 YFSETQ. V gave up 5 bases and J gave up 5 bases; unmatched junction bases: 4. This CDR3 spans 14 amino acids. The CDR3 region has the DNA TGCGCCAGCAGAACCGGGACAGGGAATGAAAAACTGTTTTTT. Protein product: CASRTGTGNEKLFF.

By share, this clone ranks as medium-sized. The CDR3 loop reads CASRLTGDSNQPQHF. In DNA form, the CDR3 reads TGTGCCAGCAGGCTGACAGGAGATAGCAATCAGCCCCAGCATTTT. V gene TRBV6-5 combines with J gene TRBJ1-5; D is perhaps TRBD1 (6 bases). The V and J ends lost 6 bases and 0 bases respectively, with 12 bases between them. There are 15 residues in the CDR3. CDR1 MNHEY and CDR2 SVGAGI come from the germline V gene.

This chain connects TRBV5-1 to TRBJ1-1; 7 bases match TRBD1. Per the germline V gene, CDR1 is SGHRS and CDR2 is YFSETQ. Unmatched junction bases numbered 9, after V lost 4 bases and J lost 0 bases. The CDR3 loop spans 16 amino acids. For the CDR3, the DNA is TGCGCCAGCAGCCCTCTACAGGGGACCATGAACACTGAAGCTTTCTTT. Translation gives CASSPLQGTMNTEAFF.

The J gene is TRBJ2-1, the V gene TRBV3-1 (or the pseudogene TRBV3-2); TRBD2 agrees at 9 bases. The CDR3 has 15 residues. Germline-derived CDR1 and CDR2 are LGHDT and YNNKEL (reference sequence). Trimming removed 1 base from V and 6 bases from J; junction bases left unmatched: 4. The CDR3 DNA reads as TGTGCCAGCAGCCAAGGGGGGACTAGCACCAATGAGCAGTTCTTC. Protein: CASSQGGTSTNEQFF.

Here the CDR3 DNA reads TGTGCAGCCAAGGGACAGACCATGAACACTGAAGCTTTCTTT. The encoded protein is CAAKGQTMNTEAFF. The rearrangement uses TRBV10-3 and TRBJ1-1; 7 nucleotides agree with TRBD1. CDR1 ENHRY and CDR2 SYGVKD come from the germline V gene. This CDR3 comprises 14 residues.

The V gene is TRBV7-8, the J gene TRBJ1-6, with TRBD1 matching 12 bases. CDR1 is SGHVS and CDR2 is FQNEAQ in the germline V gene. This CDR3 spans 16 amino acids. J gave up 7 bases and V 1 base, and 2 bases lay outside the gene matches. CDR3 DNA: TGTGCCAGCAGCTTAGGGGACAGGGGGCTGAATTCACCCCTCCACTTT. Protein product: CASSLGDRGLNSPLHF.

The chain couples TRBV6-5 to TRBJ1-5; unclear D gene. Germline values: CDR1 MNHEY, CDR2 SVGAGI. This CDR3 contains 13 residues. Trimming stripped 10 bases from V and 4 bases from J, with 14 bases between. CDR3 sequence (DNA): TGTGCCACCAAAGGCGGGTTGAATCAGCCCCAGCATTTT. It encodes CATKGGLNQPQHF.

This clone was detected once. V is TRBV5-1 and J is TRBJ2-3; maybe TRBD1 (5 bases). This CDR3 has 15 residues. Germline CDR1 reads SGHRS; CDR2 reads YFSETQ. V was cut by 0 bases and J by 0 bases, with 8 bases left in between. The CDR3: CASSLVQGSTDTQYF. The DNA of the CDR3 is TGCGCCAGCAGCTTGGTTCAGGGAAGCACAGATACGCAGTATTTT.

The CDR3 DNA reads as TGCGCCAGCAGCTTGGCCGTCGACAGAGAAGAGACCCAGTACTTC. Translated: CASSLAVDREETQYF. V and J are TRBV5-1 and TRBJ2-5; maybe TRBD1 (5 bases). Germline CDR1 SGHRS, CDR2 YFSETQ. V was clipped by 0 bases and J by 3 bases, with 12 bases between them. The CDR3 loop spans 15 amino acids.

The chain uses TRBV4-3 and TRBJ1-6; possible D gene TRBD1, 6 bases. CDR1 and CDR2 (germline): LGHNA, YSLEER. The CDR3 extends over 18 amino acids. The V gene lost 1 base and the J gene lost 7 bases, with 20 bases spanning the gap. The CDR3 is CASSQVQGIVNENSPLHF. CDR3 DNA: TGCGCCAGCAGCCAAGTACAGGGAATAGTAAACGAGAATTCACCCCTCCACTTT.